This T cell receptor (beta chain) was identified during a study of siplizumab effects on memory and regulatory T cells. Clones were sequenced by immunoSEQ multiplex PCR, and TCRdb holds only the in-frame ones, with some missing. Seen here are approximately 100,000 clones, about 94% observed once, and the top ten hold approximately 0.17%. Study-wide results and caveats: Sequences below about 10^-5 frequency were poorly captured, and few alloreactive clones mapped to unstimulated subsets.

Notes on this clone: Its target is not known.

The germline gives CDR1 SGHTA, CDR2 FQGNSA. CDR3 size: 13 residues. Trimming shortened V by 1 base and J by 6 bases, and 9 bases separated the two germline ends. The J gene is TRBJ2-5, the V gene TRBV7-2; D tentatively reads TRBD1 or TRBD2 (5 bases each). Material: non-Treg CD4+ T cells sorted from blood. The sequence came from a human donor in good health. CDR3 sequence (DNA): TGTGCCAGCAGCTTAGGGGGGAGCCAGACCCAGTACTTC. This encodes CASSLGGSQTQYF.